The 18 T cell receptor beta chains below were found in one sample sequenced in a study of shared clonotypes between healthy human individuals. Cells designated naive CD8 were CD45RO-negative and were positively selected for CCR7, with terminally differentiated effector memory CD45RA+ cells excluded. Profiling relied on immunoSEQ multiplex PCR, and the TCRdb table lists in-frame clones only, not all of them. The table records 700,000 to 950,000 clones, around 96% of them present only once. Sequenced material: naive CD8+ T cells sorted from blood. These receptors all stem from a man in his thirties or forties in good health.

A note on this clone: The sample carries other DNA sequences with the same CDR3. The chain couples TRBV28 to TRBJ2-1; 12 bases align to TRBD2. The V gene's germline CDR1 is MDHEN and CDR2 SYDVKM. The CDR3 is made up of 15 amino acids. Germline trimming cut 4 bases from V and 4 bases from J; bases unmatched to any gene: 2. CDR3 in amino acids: CASSSLAGGYNEQFF. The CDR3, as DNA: TGTGCCAGCAGTTCACTAGCGGGAGGATACAATGAGCAGTTCTTC.

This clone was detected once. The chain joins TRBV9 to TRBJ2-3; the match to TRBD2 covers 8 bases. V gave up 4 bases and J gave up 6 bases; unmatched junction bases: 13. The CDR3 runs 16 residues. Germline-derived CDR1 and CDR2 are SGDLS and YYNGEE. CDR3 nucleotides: TGTGCCAGCAGCTTAGGGGGTGCGGGAGGAGGGGATACGCAGTATTTT. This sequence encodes CASSLGGAGGGDTQYF.

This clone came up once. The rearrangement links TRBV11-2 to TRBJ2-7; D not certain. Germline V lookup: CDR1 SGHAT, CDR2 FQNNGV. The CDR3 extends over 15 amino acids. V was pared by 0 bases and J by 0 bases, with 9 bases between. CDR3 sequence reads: CASSLDTLSSYEQYF. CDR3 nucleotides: TGTGCCAGCAGCTTAGATACACTTAGCTCCTACGAGCAGTACTTC.

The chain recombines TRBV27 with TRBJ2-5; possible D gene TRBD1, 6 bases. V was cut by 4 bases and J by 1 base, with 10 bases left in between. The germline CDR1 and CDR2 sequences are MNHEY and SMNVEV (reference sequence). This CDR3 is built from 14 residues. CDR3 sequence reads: CASSYDRSQETQYF. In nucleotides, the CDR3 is TGTGCCAGCAGTTACGACAGGTCCCAAGAGACCCAGTACTTC.

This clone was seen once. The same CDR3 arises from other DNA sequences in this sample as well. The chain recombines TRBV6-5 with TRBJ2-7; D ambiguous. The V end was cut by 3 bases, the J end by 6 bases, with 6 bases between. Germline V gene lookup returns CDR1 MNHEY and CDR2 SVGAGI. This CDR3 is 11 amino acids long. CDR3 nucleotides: TGTGCCAGCAGTTATGGCCGCGAGCAGTACTTC. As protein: CASSYGREQYF.

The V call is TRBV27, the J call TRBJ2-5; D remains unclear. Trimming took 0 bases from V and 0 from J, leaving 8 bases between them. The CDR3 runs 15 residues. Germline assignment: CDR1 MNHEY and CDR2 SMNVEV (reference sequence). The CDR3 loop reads CASSLSIGYQETQYF. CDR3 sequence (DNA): TGTGCCAGCAGTTTATCGATTGGGTACCAAGAGACCCAGTACTTC.

DNA for the CDR3: TGTGCCAGCAGCTTATTATCGGGAGATGAAAAACTGTTTTTT. This sequence encodes CASSLLSGDEKLFF. V and J are TRBV11-2 and TRBJ1-4; D not certain. The V end was cut by 2 bases, the J end by 6 bases, with 10 bases between. The V gene's germline CDR1 is SGHAT and CDR2 FQNNGV. The CDR3 runs to 14 residues.

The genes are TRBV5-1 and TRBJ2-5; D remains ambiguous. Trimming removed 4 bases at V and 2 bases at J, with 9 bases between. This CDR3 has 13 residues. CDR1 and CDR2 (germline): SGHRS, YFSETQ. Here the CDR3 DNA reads TGCGCCAGCAGCGCTGAACCACAAGAGACCCAGTACTTC. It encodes CASSAEPQETQYF.

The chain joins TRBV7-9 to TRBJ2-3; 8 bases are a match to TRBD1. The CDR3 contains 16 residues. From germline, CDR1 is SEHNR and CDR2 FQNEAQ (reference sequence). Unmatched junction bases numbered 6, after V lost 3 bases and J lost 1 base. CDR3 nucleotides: TGTGCCAGCAGCTTTCCCACGACAGGGGGCACAGATACGCAGTATTTT. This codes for CASSFPTTGGTDTQYF.

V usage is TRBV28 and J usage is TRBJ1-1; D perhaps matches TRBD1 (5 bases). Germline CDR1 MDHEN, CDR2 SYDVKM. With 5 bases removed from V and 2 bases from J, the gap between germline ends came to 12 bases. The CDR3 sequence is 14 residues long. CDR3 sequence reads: CASSNIRGNTEAFF. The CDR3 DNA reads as TGTGCCAGCAGTAACATAAGGGGTAACACTGAAGCTTTCTTT.

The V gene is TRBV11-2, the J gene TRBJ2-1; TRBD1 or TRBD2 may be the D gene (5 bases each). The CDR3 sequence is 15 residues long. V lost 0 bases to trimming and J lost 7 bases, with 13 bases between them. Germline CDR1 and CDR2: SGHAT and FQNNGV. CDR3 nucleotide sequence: TGTGCCAGCAGCTTAGAATCCTACGGGGCGAATGAGCAGTTCTTC. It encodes CASSLESYGANEQFF.

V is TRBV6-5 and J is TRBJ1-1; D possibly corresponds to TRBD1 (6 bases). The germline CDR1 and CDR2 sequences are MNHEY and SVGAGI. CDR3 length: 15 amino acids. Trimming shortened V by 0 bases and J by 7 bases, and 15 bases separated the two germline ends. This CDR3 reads CASSYSWDMGFEAFF. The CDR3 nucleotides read TGTGCCAGCAGTTACTCTTGGGACATGGGGTTTGAAGCTTTCTTT.

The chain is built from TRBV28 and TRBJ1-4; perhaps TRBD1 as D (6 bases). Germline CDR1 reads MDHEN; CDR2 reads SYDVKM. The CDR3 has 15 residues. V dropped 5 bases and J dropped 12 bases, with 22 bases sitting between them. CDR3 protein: CASSITGQSYGELFF. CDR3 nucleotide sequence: TGTGCCAGCAGTATTACGGGACAATCATACGGGGAACTGTTTTTT.

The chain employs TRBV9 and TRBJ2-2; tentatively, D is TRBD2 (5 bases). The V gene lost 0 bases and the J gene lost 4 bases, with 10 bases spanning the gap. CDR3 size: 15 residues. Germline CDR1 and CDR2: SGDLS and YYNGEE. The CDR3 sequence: CASSVAGVGTGELFF. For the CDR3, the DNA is TGTGCCAGCAGCGTAGCCGGGGTGGGCACCGGGGAGCTGTTTTTT.

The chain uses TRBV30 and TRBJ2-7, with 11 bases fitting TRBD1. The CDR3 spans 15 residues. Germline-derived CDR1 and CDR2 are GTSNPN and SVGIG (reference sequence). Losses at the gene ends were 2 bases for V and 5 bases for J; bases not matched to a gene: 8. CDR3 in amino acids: CAWSLIRTGGNEQYF. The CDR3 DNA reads TGTGCCTGGAGTCTGATACGGACAGGGGGCAACGAGCAGTACTTC.

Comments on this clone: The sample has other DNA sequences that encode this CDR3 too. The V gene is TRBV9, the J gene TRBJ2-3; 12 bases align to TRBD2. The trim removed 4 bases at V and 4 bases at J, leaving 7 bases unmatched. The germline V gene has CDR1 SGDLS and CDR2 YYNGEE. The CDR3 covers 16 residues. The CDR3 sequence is CASSPRLAGVSDTQYF. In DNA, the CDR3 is TGTGCCAGCAGCCCTCGACTAGCGGGAGTGTCAGATACGCAGTATTTT.

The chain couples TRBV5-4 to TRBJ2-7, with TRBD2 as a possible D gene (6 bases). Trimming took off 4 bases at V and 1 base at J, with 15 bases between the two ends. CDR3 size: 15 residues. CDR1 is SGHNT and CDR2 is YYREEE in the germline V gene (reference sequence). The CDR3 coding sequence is TGTGCCAGCAGCCCACTGGGGGGACTGTCCTACGAGCAGTACTTC. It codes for CASSPLGGLSYEQYF.

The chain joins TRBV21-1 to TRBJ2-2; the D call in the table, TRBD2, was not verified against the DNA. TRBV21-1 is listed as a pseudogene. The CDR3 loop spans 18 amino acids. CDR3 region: CASSKGLAGQSNTGELFF. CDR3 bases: TGTGCCAGCAGCAAGGGGCTAGCGGGACAATCGAACACCGGGGAGCTGTTTTTT.